These T cell receptor beta chains were read from a single sample in a study of shared clonotypes between healthy human individuals. Produced via immunoSEQ multiplex PCR; TCRdb's table is partial and in-frame only. The repertoire holds fewer than 800,000 clones, under 95% seen once, with 24% in the top ten. Sample: naive CD8+ T cells sorted from blood. The source of these receptors is a man younger than 45 in good health. The CDR3 runs from the conserved cysteine through the conserved F or W. A D gene is named only where the DNA matches it firmly. The listing skips clone size in some rows; elsewhere it reads once, few, many or a size class.

TRBJ1-5 NA TRBV19 once CASSRSGNQPQHF TGTGCCAGTAGTAGGTCAGGGAATCAGCCCCAGCATTTT
TRBJ2-1 TRBD2 TRBV10-3 NA CAMGPGLAGRDLSYNEQFF TGTGCCATGGGTCCGGGACTAGCGGGACGAGACCTTTCCTACAATGAGCAGTTCTTC
TRBJ2-7 NA TRBV7-9 NA CASSQRDFYEQYF TGTGCCAGCAGCCAACGGGACTTCTACGAGCAGTACTTC
TRBJ2-1 TRBD2 TRBV29-1 NA CSVEDFTSGMGNEQFF TGCAGCGTTGAAGATTTCACTAGCGGGATGGGCAATGAGCAGTTCTTC
TRBJ2-7 NA TRBV30 NA CAWSPGLSSYEQYF TGTGCCTGGAGTCCAGGGTTGTCGTCCTACGAGCAGTACTTC
TRBJ2-7 TRBD2 TRBV28 NA CASSLRRERYEQYF TGTGCCAGCAGTTTGCGGCGGGAGAGGTACGAGCAGTACTTC
TRBJ2-7 TRBD2 TRBV28 NA CASTGLAAYEQYF TGTGCCAGCACGGGCCTAGCGGCATACGAGCAGTACTTC
TRBJ2-7 NA TRBV27 once CASSLRGHRTYEQYF TGTGCCAGCAGTTTAAGGGGACATCGTACCTACGAGCAGTACTTC
TRBJ2-7 NA TRBV5-4 NA CASSPEGVYEQYF TGTGCCAGCAGCCCAGAGGGGGTCTACGAGCAGTACTTC
TRBJ1-1 NA TRBV13 NA CASSFLGGMNTEAFF TGTGCCAGCAGCTTCTTGGGGGGCATGAACACTGAAGCTTTCTTT
TRBJ2-3 NA TRBV27 NA CASRAPDTQYF TGTGCCAGCAGGGCGCCAGATACGCAGTATTTT
TRBJ2-3 NA TRBV2 NA CASSVLGAPDTQYF TGTGCCAGCAGTGTCCTTGGGGCCCCAGATACGCAGTATTTT
TRBJ1-5 NA TRBV9 once CASTKEALSPSQPQHF TGTGCCAGCACCAAAGAGGCTTTGTCGCCTTCTCAGCCCCAGCATTTT
TRBJ1-4 TRBD1 TRBV18 NA CASSPSGGSTNEKLFF TGTGCCAGCTCACCATCAGGGGGTTCGACTAATGAAAAACTGTTTTTT
TRBJ2-1 NA TRBV15 NA CATSLSGVEQFF TGTGCCACCAGCCTATCGGGGGTTGAGCAGTTCTTC
TRBJ1-5 NA TRBV27 NA CASSSEGYGQPQHF TGTGCCAGCAGTTCTGAGGGATACGGTCAGCCCCAGCATTTT
TRBJ1-5 TRBD1 TRBV28 NA CASSYSRQGVKINQPQHF TGTGCCAGCAGTTATTCCCGACAGGGGGTAAAGATCAATCAGCCCCAGCATTTT
TRBJ2-4 NA TRBV19 few CASSTGIGVAKNIQYF TGTGCCAGTAGTACCGGTATAGGGGTAGCCAAAAACATTCAGTACTTC
TRBJ2-7 TRBD1 TRBV2 NA CASRWYGQGNYEQYF TGTGCCAGCAGATGGTATGGACAGGGCAACTACGAGCAGTACTTC
TRBJ2-1 NA TRBV29-1 once CSAWKEQEYNEQFF TGCAGCGCTTGGAAGGAACAGGAGTACAATGAGCAGTTCTTC
TRBJ1-1 TRBD1 TRBV7-9 NA CASSAPGTGVEAFF TGTGCCAGCAGCGCCCCCGGGACAGGGGTTGAAGCTTTCTTT
TRBJ2-3 TRBD2 TRBV27 NA CASSLSLAGFTDTQYF TGTGCCAGCAGTTTAAGTTTAGCGGGATTCACAGATACGCAGTATTTT
TRBJ2-5 NA TRBV11-2 once CASSTARGGETQYF TGTGCCAGCAGCACGGCTCGGGGCGGAGAGACCCAGTACTTC
TRBJ2-3 NA TRBV7-2 NA CASSATLKQTDTQYF TGTGCCAGCAGCGCAACGTTAAAGCAAACAGATACGCAGTATTTT
TRBJ2-2 TRBD2 TRBV2 NA CASSDLVGLAGAGTGELFF TGTGCCAGCAGTGATTTAGTGGGACTAGCGGGAGCTGGCACCGGGGAGCTGTTTTTT
TRBJ1-3 NA TRBV6-5 NA CASKGQAGNTIYF TGTGCCAGCAAGGGGCAAGCCGGAAACACCATATATTTT
TRBJ2-1 NA TRBV15 NA CAGGPSYNEQFF TGTGCCGGGGGCCCCTCCTACAATGAGCAGTTCTTC
TRBJ2-3 TRBD1 TRBV19 NA CASSSYPTGLGTDTQYF TGTGCCAGTAGTAGTTATCCGACAGGGCTTGGCACAGATACGCAGTATTTT
TRBJ2-7 TRBD2 TRBV27 NA CASSFGGESGSSEQYF TGTGCCAGCAGTTTCGGGGGTGAAAGCGGGAGTAGCGAGCAGTACTTC
TRBJ2-1 NA TRBV14 NA CASSQDLWGNEQFF TGTGCCAGCAGCCAAGATCTATGGGGGAATGAGCAGTTCTTC
TRBJ2-7 TRBD2 TRBV11-2 NA CASSLGGSGEQYF TGTGCCAGCAGCTTGGGCGGGAGCGGAGAGCAGTACTTC
TRBJ2-1 NA TRBV7-9 NA CASSSLGNEQFF TGTGCCAGCAGCTCGCTGGGAAATGAGCAGTTCTTC
TRBJ1-2 NA TRBV7-9 NA CASSLVLGDSGYTF TGTGCCAGCAGCTTAGTGTTGGGGGACTCTGGCTACACCTTC
TRBJ2-3 TRBD2 TRBV9 NA CASSVSGRATDTQYF TGTGCCAGCAGCGTAAGCGGGAGGGCCACAGATACGCAGTATTTT
TRBJ1-4 NA TRBV11-2 NA CASSLGTLRLVEKLFF TGTGCCAGCAGCTTAGGCACCCTCCGATTAGTCGAAAAACTGTTTTTT
TRBJ2-5 NA TRBV15 few CATSSGQSEETQYF TGTGCCACCAGCAGTGGGCAGAGCGAAGAGACCCAGTACTTC
TRBJ1-2 NA TRBV23-1 NA CASSQQGYNYGYTF TGCGCCAGCAGTCAGCAGGGTTATAACTATGGCTACACCTTC
TRBJ2-7 TRBD2 TRBV10-1 NA CASSDGAPGLAGAYEQYF TGCGCCAGCAGTGACGGGGCTCCGGGACTAGCGGGCGCCTACGAGCAGTACTTC
TRBJ2-3 NA TRBV6-5 NA CASSRDSYTQYF TGTGCCAGCAGCCGGGACTCCTATACGCAGTATTTT
TRBJ2-1 TRBD2 TRBV10-1 NA CASSETSGGYNEQFF TGCGCCAGCAGCGAGACTAGCGGGGGTTACAATGAGCAGTTCTTC
TRBJ1-1 NA TRBV21-1 NA CASSKWNTEAFF TGTGCCAGCAGCAAATGGAACACTGAAGCTTTCTTT
TRBJ1-4 TRBD1 TRBV11-2 once CASSSGQRGANEKLFF TGTGCCAGCAGCTCGGGACAGAGGGGGGCGAATGAAAAACTGTTTTTT
TRBJ2-7 TRBD2 TRBV7-9 NA CASSGSSGALDEQYF TGTGCCAGCAGCGGGTCTAGCGGGGCGCTTGACGAGCAGTACTTC
TRBJ2-1 TRBD2 TRBV6-5 NA CASSYTTSGAYNEQFF TGTGCCAGCAGTTATACGACTAGCGGCGCCTACAATGAGCAGTTCTTC
TRBJ2-1 NA TRBV10-3 NA CAISELSARAADEQFF TGTGCCATCAGTGAGTTGTCGGCTAGGGCAGCGGATGAGCAGTTCTTC
TRBJ1-2 NA TRBV27 NA CASGILGGSDGYTF TGTGCCAGCGGGATACTAGGGGGAAGTGATGGCTACACCTTC
TRBJ2-5 TRBD1 TRBV7-9 NA CASSSRTGVRETQYF TGTGCCAGCAGCTCTCGGACAGGGGTTCGAGAGACCCAGTACTTC
TRBJ2-7 TRBD1 TRBV7-9 NA CASSSPGQGAYEQYF TGTGCCAGCAGCTCGCCGGGACAGGGGGCCTACGAGCAGTACTTC
TRBJ2-5 NA TRBV7-9 NA CASSLASYQETQYF TGTGCCAGCAGCTTAGCCTCGTACCAAGAGACCCAGTACTTC
TRBJ2-7 NA TRBV6-6 once CASSYGASSSYEQYF TGTGCCAGCAGTTACGGGGCTAGCAGCTCCTACGAGCAGTACTTC
TRBJ2-7 TRBD1 TRBV7-9 NA CASSPDRATSFSYEQYF TGTGCCAGCAGCCCGGACAGGGCGACTTCGTTCAGTTACGAGCAGTACTTC